Below, 31 T cell receptor beta chains from the same sample are listed, as sequenced in a study of T cells in localized non-small cell lung cancer. The assay was immunoSEQ multiplex PCR, and TCRdb's table has in-frame clones only and misses some. The sample shows about 40,000 clones, around nine tenths of them seen only once. The material was peripheral blood, obtained before any cancer treatment. Receptors were obtained from a man aged 18 to 55 with stage I lung adenocarcinoma.

The CDR3 is CASSARDSRNTEAFF. The CDR3, as DNA: TGTGCCAGCTCAGCCCGGGACAGTAGGAACACTGAAGCTTTCTTT. The chain links TRBV18 to TRBJ1-1, with 7 bases matching TRBD1. Trimming removed 5 bases from V and 1 base from J; junction bases left unmatched: 7. This CDR3 has 15 amino acids. Germline lookup yields CDR1 KGHSH and CDR2 LQKENI.

The chain couples TRBV5-1 to TRBJ1-1; D is unclear. The V end was cut by 0 bases, the J end by 8 bases, with 8 bases between. Looked up from germline, CDR1 is SGHRS and CDR2 is YFSETQ. The CDR3 totals 12 residues. The DNA of the CDR3 is TGCGCCAGCAGCTTGGAGCCAGCCGAAGCTTTCTTT. This codes for CASSLEPAEAFF. The full variable domain, completed using reference TRBV5-1 and TRBJ1-1, is KAGVTQTPRYLIKTRGQQVTLSCSPISGHRSVSWYQQTPGQGLQFLFEYFSETQRNKGNFPGRFSGRQFSNSRSEMNVSTLELGDSALYLCASSLEPAEAFFGQGTRLTVV.

The V and J genes are TRBV28 and TRBJ1-3; 7 nucleotides match TRBD1. V shed 6 bases, J shed 2 bases, and the junction held 7 bases outside the gene matches. Germline V gene sequence: CDR1 MDHEN, CDR2 SYDVKM. The CDR3 has 15 amino acids. Here the CDR3 DNA reads TGTGCCAGCAGGGAACAGGGGAGGACTGGAAACACCATATATTTT. Amino acids: CASREQGRTGNTIYF.

This chain uses TRBV6-5 with TRBJ1-2; D is uncertain. This CDR3 comprises 13 residues. Germline loops: CDR1 MNHEY, CDR2 SVGAGI. Trimming pared 0 bases from V and 2 bases from J, leaving 4 bases between. CDR3 in amino acids: CASSYSRNYGYTF. CDR3 in DNA: TGTGCCAGCAGTTACTCTCGGAACTATGGCTACACCTTC.

This rearrangement joins TRBV4-2 to TRBJ1-2; D gene ambiguous. V gave up 0 bases and J gave up 4 bases, with 9 bases separating them. Germline CDR1 and CDR2: LGHNA and YNFKEQ. The CDR3 spans 14 residues. CDR3: CASSQDRVLYGYTF. The CDR3 coding sequence is TGTGCCAGCAGCCAAGACCGGGTCCTCTATGGCTACACCTTC.

The chain recombines TRBV28 with TRBJ2-1, with 11 bases matching TRBD2. The ends lost 10 bases at V and 6 bases at J; junction bases unmatched: 8. This CDR3 has 14 amino acids. The V gene's germline CDR1 is MDHEN and CDR2 SYDVKM. The CDR3 DNA follows: TGTGCCATCCAGTATAGCGGGGGGGCCAATGAGCAGTTCTTC. It encodes CAIQYSGGANEQFF.

This chain links TRBV4-1 with TRBJ2-5, with 7 bases matching TRBD1. V was pared by 4 bases and J by 3 bases, with 2 bases of the junction left unmatched. The CDR3 totals 13 residues. Germline V CDR1 and CDR2: MGHRA, YSYEKL. The CDR3 loop reads CASSLGQKETQYF. CDR3 nucleotide sequence: TGCGCCAGCAGCCTGGGACAGAAAGAGACCCAGTACTTC.

The rearrangement links TRBV4-1 to TRBJ2-2; maybe TRBD1 (5 bases). Trimming shortened V by 5 bases and J by 0 bases, and 13 bases separated the two germline ends. Germline CDR1 and CDR2: MGHRA and YSYEKL. There are 16 residues in the CDR3. The CDR3 coding sequence is TGCGCCAGCAGCACCCGGACAAGTGCGAACACCGGGGAGCTGTTTTTT. It is translated as CASSTRTSANTGELFF.

The J gene is TRBJ2-3, the V gene TRBV9; 8 nucleotides agree with TRBD2. The trim removed 4 bases at V and 8 bases at J, leaving 12 bases unmatched. Germline loops: CDR1 SGDLS, CDR2 YYNGEE. CDR3 length: 15 residues. CDR3 loop: CASSLREGGFGTQYF. CDR3 in DNA: TGTGCCAGCAGCCTTCGGGAGGGGGGCTTTGGTACGCAGTATTTT.

The chain couples TRBV18 to TRBJ1-2; D ambiguous. CDR3 length: 14 residues. Germline V gene data show CDR1 as KGHSH and CDR2 as LQKENI. Trimming cost V 2 bases and J 7 bases, with 14 bases left between them. CDR3 protein: CASSPGESALGYTF. In DNA form, the CDR3 reads TGTGCCAGCTCACCAGGGGAATCCGCCCTTGGCTACACCTTC.

The DNA for the CDR3 is TGTGCCAGTAGTAGCACACCCTCTGGAAACACCATATATTTT. Translating it yields CASSSTPSGNTIYF. This chain uses TRBV19 with TRBJ1-3, with no clear D. Germline CDR1 and CDR2: LNHDA and SQIVND (reference sequence). This CDR3 has 14 residues. The V gene lost 4 bases and the J gene lost 0 bases, with 7 bases spanning the gap.

The gene calls are TRBV6-5 and TRBJ2-7; TRBD1 or TRBD2 may be the D gene (5 bases each). This CDR3 is built from 13 residues. Germline V gives CDR1 MNHEY, CDR2 SVGAGI. V was cut by 5 bases and J by 3 bases, with 11 bases left in between. This CDR3 reads CASSPGTRYEQYF. CDR3 DNA sequence: TGTGCCAGCAGTCCGGGGACCCGCTACGAGCAGTACTTC.

V is TRBV2 and J is TRBJ2-1, with 11 bases lining up with TRBD2. J was trimmed by 5 bases and V by 6 bases; bases with no gene match: 3. There are 14 residues in the CDR3. Per germline, CDR1 SNHLY and CDR2 FYNNEI. CDR3 sequence (DNA): TGTGCCAGCAGGGGACTAGCGGCAAACAATGAGCAGTTCTTC. It specifies CASRGLAANNEQFF.

The chain combines TRBV5-1 with TRBJ2-1, with D possibly being TRBD1 (5 bases). The CDR3 consists of 13 residues. Germline CDR1 and CDR2: SGHRS and YFSETQ. V was cut by 8 bases and J by 4 bases, with 13 bases left in between. The CDR3 DNA is TGCGCCAGTCATCCCCCAGGGTACAATGAGCAGTTCTTC. Its protein product is CASHPPGYNEQFF.

The rearrangement joins TRBV7-8 to TRBJ1-5; 8 nucleotides match TRBD1. The CDR3 contains 15 residues. The ends lost 5 bases at V and 3 bases at J; junction bases unmatched: 6. Germline CDR1 is SGHVS and CDR2 is FQNEAQ. The CDR3 spells CASSTGGTFNQPQHF. As DNA, the CDR3 is TGTGCCAGCAGCACAGGGGGAACATTCAATCAGCCCCAGCATTTT.

The gene calls are TRBV2 and TRBJ2-3; 12 bases are shared with TRBD2. The CDR3 sequence is 17 residues long. CDR1 and CDR2 from the germline V gene are SNHLY and FYNNEI. Losses at the gene ends were 1 base for V and 5 bases for J; bases not matched to a gene: 7. The CDR3 here is CASSEELAGGRQDTQYF. CDR3 sequence (DNA): TGTGCCAGCAGTGAAGAACTAGCGGGGGGCCGGCAAGATACGCAGTATTTT.

The rearrangement links TRBV7-2 to TRBJ1-5; D may be TRBD1 (5 bases). The CDR3 loop spans 14 amino acids. Germline V gives CDR1 SGHTA, CDR2 FQGNSA. The germline V and J ends were trimmed by 5 bases and 6 bases, with 14 bases remaining between them. CDR3 in DNA: TGTGCCAGCAGCGGGGGGGGGTCCACTCAGCCCCAGCATTTT. Encoded protein: CASSGGGSTQPQHF.

This clone was picked up one time. V usage is TRBV14 and J usage is TRBJ1-5, with 10 bases that match TRBD1. Per germline, CDR1 SGHDN and CDR2 FVKESK. CDR3 size: 17 residues. J was trimmed by 3 bases and V by 0 bases; bases with no gene match: 5. CDR3 in DNA: TGTGCCAGCAGCCAAGATCGGGGACAGGGGACCAATCAGCCCCAGCATTTT. This translates into CASSQDRGQGTNQPQHF.

This clone has only a few counts. The V gene is TRBV30, the J gene TRBJ2-7, with 7 bases that match TRBD2. With 5 bases clipped from V and 1 base from J, the junction kept 23 bases outside the gene matches. The CDR3 length is 19 residues. Germline V CDR1 and CDR2: GTSNPN, SVGIG (reference sequence). The CDR3 DNA follows: TGTGCCTGGGGTCCCTTGCTTACGCCTGATAGCGGGCGTTCCTACGAGCAGTACTTC. Translated: CAWGPLLTPDSGRSYEQYF.

J is TRBJ2-7 and V is TRBV4-2, with 7 bases that match TRBD1. Germline loops: CDR1 LGHNA, CDR2 YNFKEQ. CDR3 length: 15 residues. V lost 3 bases and J lost 3; bases outside the gene matches: 8. CDR3 DNA: TGTGCCAGCAGCCAGACCTGGCCAGGGGGCTACGAGCAGTACTTC. Its translation: CASSQTWPGGYEQYF.

This clone showed up just a few times. V gene TRBV6-5 combines with J gene TRBJ1-1, with a weak D call TRBD1 (6 bases). The V end was cut by 0 bases, the J end by 0 bases, with 8 bases between. This CDR3 is built from 15 residues. Germline lookup yields CDR1 MNHEY and CDR2 SVGAGI. CDR3 residues: CASSYSTGLNTEAFF. In DNA form, the CDR3 reads TGTGCCAGCAGTTACTCGACAGGCTTGAACACTGAAGCTTTCTTT.

V and J are TRBV18 and TRBJ2-1; 10 nucleotides agree with TRBD2. This CDR3 contains 16 residues. V dropped 3 bases and J dropped 7; count of bases not matched to a gene: 9. Germline V CDR1 and CDR2: KGHSH, LQKENI. For the CDR3, the DNA is TGTGCCAGCTCACCCCAACAGCGGGGGGGCGGAAATGAGCAGTTCTTC. It translates to CASSPQQRGGGNEQFF.

The chain recombines TRBV7-2 with TRBJ1-2; weak D call: TRBD1 (5 bases). The V end lost 1 base, the J end lost 5 bases, and 20 bases lay between the germline ends. The CDR3 runs to 17 residues. CDR1 is SGHTA, CDR2 FQGNSA, per germline. In DNA, the CDR3 is TGTGCCAGCAGCTTAGACTTTCCGGGGGGAACCACTTATGGCTACACCTTC. Translated, it gives CASSLDFPGGTTYGYTF.

This chain links TRBV9 with TRBJ2-3; no definite D call. This CDR3 is built from 15 residues. CDR1 SGDLS and CDR2 YYNGEE come from the germline V gene. Trimming left V 0 bases short and J 3 bases short, with 11 bases between. CDR3 loop: CASSVGRMGTDTQYF. Here the CDR3 DNA reads TGTGCCAGCAGCGTAGGGCGGATGGGGACAGATACGCAGTATTTT.

The chain has TRBV6-5 and TRBJ2-2, with 7 bases identical to TRBD1. The CDR3 has 15 residues. V shed 6 bases and J 4 bases; nucleotides not matched to a gene: 8. Looked up from germline, CDR1 is MNHEY and CDR2 is SVGAGI. The CDR3 reads CASSTGASGTGELFF. The CDR3 nucleotides read TGTGCCAGCAGCACAGGGGCGTCGGGCACCGGGGAGCTGTTTTTT.

The rearrangement joins TRBV28 to TRBJ1-2, with 7 bases identical to TRBD1. V lost 3 bases, J lost 5 bases, and 15 bases stayed unmatched. CDR3 size: 17 residues. Per germline, CDR1 MDHEN and CDR2 SYDVKM. CDR3 bases: TGTGCCAGCAGTTTCTGGGAATACGCGGGACAGTCATATGGCTACACCTTC. This gives the protein CASSFWEYAGQSYGYTF.

This sequence joins TRBV7-3 and TRBJ2-1; TRBD2 is a possible D gene (6 bases). CDR3 length: 17 residues. Germline CDR1 SGHTA, CDR2 FQGTGA. With 0 bases removed from V and 1 base from J, the gap between germline ends came to 13 bases. The CDR3 here is CASSLTTRGDSYNEQFF. DNA of the CDR3: TGTGCCAGCAGCTTAACAACGCGGGGAGATTCCTACAATGAGCAGTTCTTC.

This clone rates as medium-sized (0.01 to 0.1%). The chain links TRBV7-6 to TRBJ1-2, with 10 bases identical to TRBD1. V was pared by 6 bases and J by 2 bases, with 3 bases of the junction left unmatched. The CDR3 is 14 residues long. CDR1 SGHVS and CDR2 FNYEAQ come from the germline V gene. CDR3 in amino acids: CASSSDRGNYGYTF. For the CDR3, the DNA is TGTGCCAGCAGTTCGGACAGGGGGAACTATGGCTACACCTTC.

This chain uses TRBV9 with TRBJ1-2; 9 nucleotides match TRBD1. Per germline, CDR1 SGDLS and CDR2 YYNGEE. The CDR3 length is 18 residues. The V gene end was trimmed by 0 bases and the J gene end by 8 bases; junction bases not matched to a gene: 17. CDR3 in DNA: TGTGCCAGCAGCGTAGAAGGGGGGATGGGGACAGGGTCTCGCGGCTACACCTTC. Residues: CASSVEGGMGTGSRGYTF.

The rearrangement joins TRBV5-8 to TRBJ2-5, with TRBD2 matching 9 bases. J lost 7 bases, V lost 5 bases, and 9 bases had no gene match. CDR1 SGHTS and CDR2 YDEGEE come from the germline V gene. The CDR3 runs to 14 residues. Written as DNA, the CDR3 is TGTGCCAGCAGGACTAGCGGAGGGCAGGGGACCCAGTACTTC. This translates into CASRTSGGQGTQYF.

The rearrangement links TRBV4-2 to TRBJ2-1, with a possible D match to TRBD1 (6 bases). Trimming took off 0 bases at V and 9 bases at J, with 21 bases between the two ends. The CDR3 is 17 amino acids. Germline CDR1 is LGHNA and CDR2 is YNFKEQ. The CDR3 sequence is CASSQDLAGTFTGEQFF. The CDR3, as DNA: TGTGCCAGCAGCCAAGATTTGGCCGGGACATTCACCGGTGAGCAGTTCTTC.